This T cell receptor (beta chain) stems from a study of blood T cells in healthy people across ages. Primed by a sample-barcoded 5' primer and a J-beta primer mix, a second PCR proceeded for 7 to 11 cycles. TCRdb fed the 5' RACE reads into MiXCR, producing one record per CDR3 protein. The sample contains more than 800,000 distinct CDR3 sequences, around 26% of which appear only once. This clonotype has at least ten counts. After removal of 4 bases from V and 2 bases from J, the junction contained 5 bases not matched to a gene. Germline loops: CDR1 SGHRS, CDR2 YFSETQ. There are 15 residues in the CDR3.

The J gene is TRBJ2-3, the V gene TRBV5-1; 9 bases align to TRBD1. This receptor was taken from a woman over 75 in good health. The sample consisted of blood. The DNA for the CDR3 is TGCGCCAGCAGCAGTGACAGGGGGGCCACAGATACGCAGTATTTT. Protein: CASSSDRGATDTQYF.